This record covers a single T cell receptor (beta chain). The target antigen is unknown. The sample is drawn from a study of OX40 agonist ivuxolimab in advanced cancers. Systemic immunosuppression or a history of autoimmune disease excluded patients. The table came from immunoSEQ multiplex PCR; TCRdb's copy has only in-frame clones and leaves some out. Of approximately 69,000 clones in the sample, around 82% were seen once. Study-level points and caveats: In the 0.1 to 3.0 mg/kg range, CD4+ and CD8+ blood T cells had expanded clonally by week 6.

The CDR3 extends over 16 amino acids. Germline CDR1 is SGHDN and CDR2 is FVKESK. Trimming took off 2 bases at V and 1 base at J, with 14 bases between the two ends. The TCR comes from an adult with an advanced solid tumor such as melanoma, head and neck, liver or kidney cancer. This sequence joins TRBV14 and TRBJ2-5; D unclear. The sequencing used CD4+ or CD8+ T cells sorted from blood, collected in a trial of the OX40 agonist ivuxolimab. The CDR3: CASSQYRMAAQETQYF. The CDR3 coding sequence is TGTGCCAGCAGCCAATACCGGATGGCGGCCCAAGAGACCCAGTACTTC.